This TCR beta chain was documented in a study of T cell responses to AZD1222 COVID-19 vaccine. Background on the study: Pooling was applied to second doses at about 4 or about 12 weeks.

Study conclusions and caveats: Recipients of AZD1222 seropositive at baseline numbered only 6 or 7. Receipt of two AZD1222 doses was followed by a rise in Spike-specific TCR breadth and depth.

Here immunoSEQ multiplex PCR was the method, and the copy in TCRdb shows in-frame clones only, minus some. Counted here are 150,000 to 200,000 clones, 85% to 95% occurring once; the ten biggest clones make up about 0.9%. This CDR3 has 15 amino acids. V was pared by 7 bases and J by 7 bases, with 19 bases between. Looked up from germline, CDR1 is SEHNR and CDR2 is FQNEAQ (reference sequence). For this clone: Its antigen is unidentified.

The V call is TRBV7-9, the J call TRBJ1-4; D remains unclear. The input for sequencing was peripheral blood, taken on day 0 of AZD1222 vaccination. The sequence derives from an adult in good health. This CDR3 is CASTRGGSLGEKLFF. In nucleotides, the CDR3 is TGTGCCAGCACCCGGGGTGGCAGCCTTGGTGAAAAACTGTTTTTT.